Listed here is a single TCR beta chain. This entry belongs to a study of blood T cell repertoires in COVID-19. Germline V gene data show CDR1 as MNHEY and CDR2 as SVGEGT. Unmatched junction bases numbered 3, after V lost 2 bases and J lost 5 bases. The CDR3 consists of 14 residues. TCRdb's copy holds only in-frame clones and misses some; the assay was immunoSEQ multiplex PCR. The sample yields about 260,000 clones, 70% to 90% seen once. Material: PBMCs or T cells enriched from blood (not recorded which). The sequence was collected from a woman aged 40 to 50 with acute COVID-19. The V gene is TRBV6-2 or TRBV6-3, the J gene TRBJ1-5; 7 bases align to TRBD1. This CDR3 is CASSYNTGDQPQHF. DNA for the CDR3: TGTGCCAGCAGTTACAACACAGGGGATCAGCCCCAGCATTTT.